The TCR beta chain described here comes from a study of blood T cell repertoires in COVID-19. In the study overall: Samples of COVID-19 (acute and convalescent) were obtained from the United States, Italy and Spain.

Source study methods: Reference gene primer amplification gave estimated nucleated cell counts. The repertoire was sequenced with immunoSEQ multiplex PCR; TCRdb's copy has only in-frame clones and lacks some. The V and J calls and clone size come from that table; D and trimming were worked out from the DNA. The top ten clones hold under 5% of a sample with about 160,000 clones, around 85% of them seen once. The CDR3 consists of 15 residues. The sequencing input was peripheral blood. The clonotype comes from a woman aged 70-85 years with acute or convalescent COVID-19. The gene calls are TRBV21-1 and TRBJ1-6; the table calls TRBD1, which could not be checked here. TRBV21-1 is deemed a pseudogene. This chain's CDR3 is CASSKGAGVNSPLHF. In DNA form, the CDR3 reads TGTGCCAGCAGCAAAGGGGCAGGGGTTAATTCACCCCTCCACTTT.